This T cell receptor beta chain was profiled in a study of cytomegalovirus exposure and HLA in healthy donors. Profiling relied on immunoSEQ multiplex PCR, and the TCRdb table lists in-frame clones only, not all of them. The sample consists of some 80,000 clones, 95% to 96% of them appearing once. Among the roughly 120 subjects of the validation cohort, separate from the approximately 700-subject first cohort, were the donors. Trimming left V 2 bases short and J 0 bases short, with 8 bases between. CDR1 is SGHNT, CDR2 YENEEA, per germline. This CDR3 contains 14 residues. Sequenced material: PBMCs. This TCR was recovered from a woman aged 18-29 years in good health and CMV-seronegative. The V gene is TRBV11-3, the J gene TRBJ2-7; TRBD2 might be the D (6 bases). The CDR3 DNA reads TGTGCCAGCAGCTTAAACGGGGGCTCCTACGAGCAGTACTTC. It encodes CASSLNGGSYEQYF.